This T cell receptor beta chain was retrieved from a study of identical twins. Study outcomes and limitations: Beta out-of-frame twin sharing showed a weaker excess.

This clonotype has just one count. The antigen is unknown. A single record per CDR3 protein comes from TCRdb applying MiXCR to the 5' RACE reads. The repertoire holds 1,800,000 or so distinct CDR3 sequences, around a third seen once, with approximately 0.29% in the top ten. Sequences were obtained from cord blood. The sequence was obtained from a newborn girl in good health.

Here the CDR3 reads CATSRETNQPQHF. The CDR3 nucleotides are TGTGCCACCAGCAGAGAGACCAATCAGCCCCAGCATTTT. The chain combines TRBV15 with TRBJ1-5, with D unclear. V lost 0 bases and J lost 3, with 3 bases in between. Germline lookup yields CDR1 LNHNV and CDR2 YYDKDF (reference sequence). The CDR3 spans 13 residues. Based on the CDR3 plus reference TRBV15 and TRBJ1-5, the full variable domain is DAMVIQNPRYQVTQFGKPVTLSCSQTLNHNVMYWYQQKSSQAPKLLFHYYDKDFNNEADTPDNFQSRRPNTSFCFLDIRSPGLGDTAMYLCATSRETNQPQHFGDGTRLSIL.